This T cell receptor beta chain is drawn from a study of shared clonotypes between healthy human individuals. Study-wide results and caveats: The small donor group covered limited genetic and exposure diversity. Only blood samples were collected, and tissue repertoires likely differ.

Once extracted for a subset, genomic DNA was divided evenly among several immunoSEQ plates. The method was immunoSEQ multiplex PCR; TCRdb's version includes in-frame clones alone and lacks a portion of them. The table has nearly 600,000 clones, 95% seen once. Regarding this clone: Its antigen is not identified.

Selected positively for CCR7 and CD45RO-negative, naive CD8 cells excluded terminally differentiated effector memory CD45RA+ cells. The sample consisted of naive CD8+ T cells sorted from blood. The receptor comes from a woman aged 25-40 years in good health.

This CDR3 reads CASSPAGEPYEQYF. The DNA of the CDR3 is TGTGCCAGCAGCCCGGCGGGGGAGCCCTACGAGCAGTACTTC. The rearrangement uses TRBV9 and TRBJ2-7; 7 bases are shared with TRBD2. Per the germline V gene, CDR1 is SGDLS and CDR2 is YYNGEE. After removal of 4 bases from V and 2 bases from J, the junction contained 6 bases not matched to a gene. CDR3 length equals 14 residues.